Listed here are 21 T cell receptor beta chains from one sample, sequenced in a study of shared clonotypes between healthy human individuals. Produced via immunoSEQ multiplex PCR; TCRdb's table is partial and in-frame only. The sample comprises 2 million to 2.5 million clones, more than 90% of which are singletons, and over 0.1% rests with the top ten. The sequenced sample consisted of naive CD4+ T cells sorted from blood. Subset meaning: CD45RA+ positively selected. These receptor sequences come from a man between 18 and 35 years old in good health.

A remark on this clone: Other DNA sequences from this sample encode an identical CDR3 as well. The rearrangement uses TRBV10-3 and TRBJ2-1; TRBD2 matches 11 bases. The junction had 4 bases not matched to a gene; V was cut back by 6 bases and J by 3 bases. Germline V gene sequence: CDR1 ENHRY, CDR2 SYGVKD. CDR3 length equals 15 residues. Here the CDR3 reads CAIRAGTSGYNEQFF. The DNA for the CDR3 is TGTGCCATCAGAGCCGGGACTAGCGGCTACAATGAGCAGTTCTTC.

This rearrangement joins TRBV6-6 to TRBJ1-3; no reliable D call. Trimming cost V 0 bases and J 1 base, with 10 bases left between them. Per germline, CDR1 MNHNY and CDR2 SVGAGI (reference sequence). The CDR3 consists of 16 residues. This CDR3 reads CASSYSNGASGNTIYF. CDR3 sequence (DNA): TGTGCCAGCAGTTACTCGAATGGAGCTTCTGGAAACACCATATATTTT.

Notes on this clone: The same CDR3 can be traced to other DNA sequences in this sample. The V call is TRBV30, the J call TRBJ1-2, with 7 bases matching TRBD1. CDR3 length equals 13 residues. V lost 2 bases, J lost 2 bases, and 2 bases stayed unmatched. Germline CDR1 GTSNPN, CDR2 SVGIG (reference sequence). CDR3 protein: CAWSRDSNYGYTF. The CDR3 nucleotides read TGTGCCTGGAGTCGGGACAGCAACTATGGCTACACCTTC.

This clone came up once. The chain carries TRBV7-3 and TRBJ1-3; D unclear. Germline CDR1 is SGHTA and CDR2 is FQGTGA. V lost 5 bases and J 3 bases, leaving 14 bases between the germline ends. The length of the CDR3 is 15 residues. CDR3 sequence reads: CASSLKGGSGNTIYF. In DNA, the CDR3 is TGTGCCAGCAGCCTCAAGGGAGGCAGTGGAAACACCATATATTTT.

Only one count was recorded for this clone. This chain links TRBV2 with TRBJ1-2, with D tentatively TRBD1 (5 bases). V was clipped by 4 bases and J by 13 bases, with 13 bases between them. Germline CDR1 is SNHLY and CDR2 is FYNNEI. The CDR3 has 11 residues. The CDR3 DNA reads as TGTGCCAGCAGTGGGGGACCCCTGTGCACCTTC. It encodes CASSGGPLCTF.

The CDR3 bases are TGCAGCGTTGAAGAGGTCGCAGGGGAGCAATATGGCTACACCTTC. Translated, it gives CSVEEVAGEQYGYTF. V is TRBV29-1 and J is TRBJ1-2; maybe TRBD1 (6 bases). The V gene lost 0 bases and the J gene lost 5 bases, with 16 bases spanning the gap. The CDR3 runs to 15 residues. Germline CDR1 and CDR2: SQVTM and ANQGSEA. The entire variable domain, with the rest obtained from reference TRBV29-1 and TRBJ1-2, is as follows: SAVISQKPSRDICQRGTSLTIQCQVDSQVTMMFWYRQQPGQSLTLIATANQGSEATYESGFVIDKFPISRPNLTFSTLTVSNMSPEDSSIYLCSVEEVAGEQYGYTFGSGTRLTVV.

The chain uses TRBV5-6 and TRBJ2-3, with 11 bases that match TRBD2. The CDR3 loop spans 17 amino acids. The V gene end was trimmed by 3 bases and the J gene end by 5 bases; junction bases not matched to a gene: 11. From germline, CDR1 is SGHDT and CDR2 YYEEEE. CDR3 in DNA: TGTGCCAGCAGCTCCCCTCTAGCGGGGGGCGTTCTAGATACGCAGTATTTT. Translation: CASSSPLAGGVLDTQYF.

The chain couples TRBV11-3 to TRBJ2-3; 11 nucleotides line up with TRBD2. CDR3 size: 17 residues. Looked up from germline, CDR1 is SGHNT and CDR2 is YENEEA. J lost 0 bases, V lost 1 base, and 3 bases had no gene match. CDR3 sequence: CASSLGSGGASTDTQYF. The CDR3 DNA is TGTGCCAGCAGCTTAGGTAGCGGGGGGGCAAGCACAGATACGCAGTATTTT.

This chain joins TRBV19 and TRBJ2-5, with no clear D. Germline CDR1 reads LNHDA; CDR2 reads SQIVND (reference sequence). CDR3 length equals 14 residues. V dropped 2 bases and J dropped 0 bases, with 7 bases sitting between them. The CDR3 here is CASSILGDQETQYF. CDR3 nucleotides: TGTGCCAGTAGTATACTTGGGGACCAAGAGACCCAGTACTTC.

With respect to this clone: The same CDR3 arises from other DNA sequences in this sample as well. This chain joins TRBV20-1 and TRBJ2-7; D is unresolved. Germline CDR1 reads DFQATT; CDR2 reads SNEGSKA (reference sequence). This CDR3 spans 10 amino acids. V lost 4 bases, J lost 3 bases, and 4 bases lay in between. The CDR3 DNA is TGCAGTGCTACCAACTACGAGCAGTACTTC. As protein: CSATNYEQYF.

The chain joins TRBV9 to TRBJ1-4; D perhaps matches TRBD1 (5 bases). CDR1 and CDR2 from the germline V gene are SGDLS and YYNGEE. CDR3 length: 16 residues. V lost 3 bases and J lost 2, with 14 bases in between. Written as DNA, the CDR3 is TGTGCCAGCAGCGCTGGGACCGGCCTGACTAATGAAAAACTGTTTTTT. Amino acids: CASSAGTGLTNEKLFF.

To note about this clone: Other DNA sequences from this sample encode an identical CDR3 as well. DNA of the CDR3: TGTGCCAGCAGCCGGGACCTAAATTCACCCCTCCACTTT. This translates into CASSRDLNSPLHF. The gene calls are TRBV5-6 and TRBJ1-6, with D perhaps TRBD1 (5 bases). There are 13 residues in the CDR3. Germline CDR1 reads SGHDT; CDR2 reads YYEEEE. V lost 4 bases and J 7 bases, leaving 9 bases between the germline ends.

V usage is TRBV9 and J usage is TRBJ2-7, with TRBD2 matching over 9 bases. The CDR3 consists of 15 residues. In germline, CDR1 is SGDLS, CDR2 YYNGEE. V trimming: 0 bases; J trimming: 7 bases; junction bases outside the gene matches: 8. The DNA for the CDR3 is TGTGCCAGCAGCGTAGGTGGTAGCGGGAGTAGGGAGCAGTACTTC. As protein: CASSVGGSGSREQYF.

The V call is TRBV9, the J call TRBJ2-5; D is unresolved. With 4 bases removed from V and 2 bases from J, the gap between germline ends came to 18 bases. CDR1 and CDR2 from the germline V gene are SGDLS and YYNGEE. This CDR3 spans 16 amino acids. In DNA, the CDR3 is TGTGCCAGCAGCAAAGATTATGTGCGGAAACAAGAGACCCAGTACTTC. Translation gives CASSKDYVRKQETQYF. The full variable domain, completed using reference TRBV9 and TRBJ2-5, is DSGVTQTPKHLITATGQRVTLRCSPRSGDLSVYWYQQSLDQGLQFLIQYYNGEERAKGNILERFSAQQFPDLHSELNLSSLELGDSALYFCASSKDYVRKQETQYFGPGTRLLVL.

This chain links TRBV7-2 with TRBJ2-3; 8 bases are shared with TRBD1. V gave up 5 bases and J gave up 5 bases; unmatched junction bases: 9. CDR1 SGHTA and CDR2 FQGNSA come from the germline V gene. This CDR3 contains 15 residues. The CDR3 coding sequence is TGTGCCAGCAGCGTGGCAGGGGGCGCGGTAGATACGCAGTATTTT. Residues: CASSVAGGAVDTQYF.

The rearrangement joins TRBV7-8 to TRBJ1-2; 7 bases are a match to TRBD1. V was clipped by 0 bases and J by 7 bases; unmatched bases: 5. In germline, CDR1 is SGHVS, CDR2 FQNEAQ. The CDR3 spans 14 residues. The CDR3 nucleotides are TGTGCCAGCAGCTTAGCGCAAACAGGGGCTGGCTACACCTTC. This sequence encodes CASSLAQTGAGYTF.

This clone was counted once. CDR3 protein: CAWKGSGTDTQYF. CDR3 DNA: TGTGCCTGGAAAGGTAGCGGAACAGATACGCAGTATTTT. The chain carries TRBV30 and TRBJ2-3; D is perhaps TRBD2 (6 bases). Trimming left V 4 bases short and J 3 bases short, with 11 bases between. Germline V CDR1 and CDR2: GTSNPN, SVGIG (reference sequence). The CDR3 contains 13 residues.

This clone appeared once. The DNA of the CDR3 is TGTGCCAGCAGCCCTTACTCGGGACTCCTGACCTACGAGCAGTACTTC. It yields the protein CASSPYSGLLTYEQYF. V gene TRBV7-8 combines with J gene TRBJ2-7; tentative D call: TRBD2 (6 bases). Looked up from germline, CDR1 is SGHVS and CDR2 is FQNEAQ. The CDR3 is 16 amino acids. The germline V and J ends were trimmed by 5 bases and 2 bases, with 19 bases remaining between them.

The chain is built from TRBV29-1 and TRBJ2-6; unclear D gene. CDR3 length: 12 residues. CDR1 SQVTM and CDR2 ANQGSEA come from the germline V gene. Trimming left V 6 bases short and J 6 bases short, with 9 bases between. The CDR3 spells CSVETEANVLTF. CDR3 sequence (DNA): TGCAGCGTGGAAACAGAGGCCAACGTCCTGACTTTC. The full variable domain, in which reference TRBV29-1 and TRBJ2-6 provide the parts outside the CDR3, is SAVISQKPSRDICQRGTSLTIQCQVDSQVTMMFWYRQQPGQSLTLIATANQGSEATYESGFVIDKFPISRPNLTFSTLTVSNMSPEDSSIYLCSVETEANVLTFGAGSRLTVL.

Of note for this clone: Other nucleotide sequences in the sample specify the same CDR3. The rearrangement uses TRBV11-3 and TRBJ2-2; possible D gene TRBD1, 6 bases. Trimming removed 6 bases at V and 6 bases at J, with 11 bases between. CDR3 length: 13 residues. Germline values: CDR1 SGHNT, CDR2 YENEEA. For the CDR3, the DNA is TGTGCCAGCAGTCTTGGGGGCGCCGGGGAGCTGTTTTTT. It codes for CASSLGGAGELFF. Looking up the rest from reference TRBV11-3 and TRBJ2-2 gives the full variable domain: EAGVVQSPRYKIIEKKQPVAFWCNPISGHNTLYWYLQNLGQGPELLIRYENEEAVDDSQLPKDRFSAERLKGVDSTLKIQPAELGDSAVYLCASSLGGAGELFFGEGSRLTVL.

About this clone: Distinct nucleotide sequences in the sample also encode this CDR3. The chain couples TRBV6-5 to TRBJ2-1; maybe TRBD2 (6 bases). With 6 bases removed from V and 2 bases from J, the gap between germline ends came to 8 bases. Germline CDR1 is MNHEY and CDR2 is SVGAGI. The CDR3 consists of 13 residues. CDR3 sequence: CASSRGTYNEQFF. In nucleotides, the CDR3 is TGTGCCAGCAGCCGGGGGACCTACAATGAGCAGTTCTTC.